This T cell receptor beta chain is drawn from a study of T cells in Graves' hyperthyroidism and ophthalmopathy. Study-wide results and limits: Most thyroid clonotypes that were expanded above 0.001 also turned up in blood. Through a model of 13 V-J features, ophthalmopathy was separated from stable hyperthyroidism.

RNA transcripts yielded amplified TCR beta CDR3 regions. TCR CDR3 regions were first amplified by RT-PCR with HTBI primers. Each CDR3 protein is one row after TCRdb ran MiXCR on the multiplex PCR reads. This sample yields about 640,000 distinct CDR3 sequences, of which less than 25% are seen a single time; more than 30% belongs to the top ten. PBMCs were collected from a roughly 9.7 ml volume of fresh peripheral blood. This CDR3 comprises 14 residues. V shed 1 base and J shed 5 bases, with 9 bases lying between them. Germline V CDR1 and CDR2: MGHRA, YSYEKL. As for this clonotype: Its matching antigen is unknown.

Material for sequencing was blood. This rearrangement joins TRBV4-1 to TRBJ1-5; maybe TRBD1 (6 bases). The sequence was collected from a man aged 25-45 years with Graves' ophthalmopathy. The chain's CDR3 is CASSQVRGDQPQHF. Written as DNA, the CDR3 is TGCGCCAGCAGCCAAGTAAGGGGGGATCAGCCCCAGCATTTT.